The present TCR beta chain was sequenced within a study of blood T cell repertoires in COVID-19. The overall study: Collection of acute and convalescent COVID-19 samples took place in the United States, Italy and Spain.

V was trimmed by 2 bases and J by 3 bases, leaving 5 bases between them. The CDR3 is made up of 14 amino acids. CDR1 and CDR2 (germline): SGHAT, FQNNGV. Original analysis: Reference gene primer amplification gave nucleated cell count estimates. TCRdb keeps only in-frame clones here, not all; method: immunoSEQ multiplex PCR. The V and J calls and the clone size are those of that table, but D and trimming were determined from the DNA. Of under 300,000 clones detected, roughly 79% appear once; the ten largest clones hold 14% to 15%. J is TRBJ2-6 and V is TRBV11-2; D is unresolved. The source material was PBMCs or T cells enriched from blood (not recorded which). This receptor was obtained from a man in his forties or fifties who had recovered from COVID-19. As DNA, the CDR3 is TGTGCCAGCAGCTTACTGTATGGGGCCAACGTCCTGACTTTC. This gives the protein CASSLLYGANVLTF.